This TCR beta chain is from a study of CD4 T cells in relation to SARS-CoV-2 and coronaviruses. Germline CDR1 is ENHRY and CDR2 is SYGVKD. Germline trimming cut 5 bases from V and 3 bases from J; bases unmatched to any gene: 6. The CDR3 is made up of 15 amino acids. Clones were sequenced by immunoSEQ multiplex PCR, and TCRdb holds only the in-frame ones, with some missing. Of 27,000 or so clones in the sample, around two thirds are singletons; the top ten hold 20% to 25%. CD4+ T cells from unexposed donors were obtained before the COVID-19 pandemic (2011-2018). The cells were cultured for over eight days before CD4+ T cells were isolated. Regarding this clone: The antigen remains unidentified.

The sequenced sample was CD4+ T cells from PBMCs, cultured in vitro. The chain has TRBV10-3 and TRBJ1-5, with TRBD1 matching 8 bases. The TCR sequence derives from a human donor in good health. The CDR3 coding sequence is TGTGCCATCAGTAGCAGGGGGCTTGACAATCAGCCCCAGCATTTT. Translated: CAISSRGLDNQPQHF.